The T cell receptor beta chain under discussion was sequenced for a study of T-cell reconstitution after alpha-beta-depleted transplantation in children. Study-wide points: The high TCRbeta diversity at day 60 in some patients came from surviving recipient T cells and thymic progenitors. After one year, T-cell counts and TCRbeta diversity mostly came from new T cells. Reports say that about two months after transplant, the alpha-beta T cells came out of several hundred graft clones that had expanded.

Library preparation (for TCRbeta) was performed with unique molecular identifiers. TCRdb itself ran the PCR reads through MiXCR, one entry per CDR3 protein. The sample gives hundreds of thousands of distinct CDR3 sequences, approximately 8% of which show up once; 6% to 7% is in the top ten. This clonotype was counted many times. Its antigen is unidentified. The TCR originated in a male patient younger than 18 who had a stem cell transplant for acute lymphoblastic leukemia, so the T cells may come from the graft donor. The sequenced sample was PBMCs, mostly from graft donor cells, obtained 180 days after TCRalphabeta/CD19-depleted stem cell transplant.

The CDR3 DNA reads TGTGCCAGCACGGGACAGGGGACCGAGACCCAGTACTTC. Amino acid sequence: CASTGQGTETQYF. V gene TRBV27 combines with J gene TRBJ2-5, with 10 bases that match TRBD1. The germline V gene encodes CDR1 MNHEY and CDR2 SMNVEV (reference sequence). After removal of 7 bases from V and 5 bases from J, the junction contained 4 bases not matched to a gene. The CDR3 consists of 13 residues.